This T cell receptor beta chain originates from a study of T cell responses to AZD1222 COVID-19 vaccine. Findings of the study overall: The donor cohort was predominantly white British with a female majority, and clonal diversity may have been underestimated. Regions 160-218 and 743-854 held dominance among vaccine-associated CD4 TCRs, which spanned spike.

CDR1 is LNHDA, CDR2 SQIVND, per germline (reference sequence). V lost 7 bases to trimming and J lost 3 bases, with 13 bases between them. CDR3 size: 14 residues. Method: immunoSEQ multiplex PCR; TCRdb's copy keeps in-frame clones and lacks some. The table lists 84,000 or so clones, roughly 90% of them singletons. To note about this clone: Antigen specificity is unknown.

The receptor's source is an adult in good health. Source: peripheral blood, taken on day 0 of MenACWY control vaccination. The J gene is TRBJ2-1, the V gene TRBV19, with D perhaps given as TRBD1 or TRBD2 (6 bases each). The CDR3: CASIEGGGYNEQFF. The CDR3 region has the DNA TGTGCCAGTATCGAGGGGGGCGGCTACAATGAGCAGTTCTTC.